These 7 T cell receptor beta chains originate from one sample sequenced in a study of cytomegalovirus exposure and HLA in healthy donors. Assay: immunoSEQ multiplex PCR; the TCRdb copy retains only in-frame clones and omits some. This sample has approximately 150,000 clones, with 85% to 90% found just once. The material sequenced was PBMCs. The receptors stem from a man aged 18 to 35 in good health and CMV-seropositive.

The rearrangement uses TRBV28 and TRBJ2-4, with 10 bases fitting TRBD2. CDR1 is MDHEN, CDR2 SYDVKM, per germline. After removal of 4 bases from V and 7 bases from J, the junction contained 7 bases not matched to a gene. The CDR3 consists of 15 residues. For the CDR3, the DNA is TGTGCCAGCAGTTCCGAGCGGGAGGGCTGGAACATTCAGTACTTC. Encoded protein: CASSSEREGWNIQYF.

The chain is built from TRBV9 and TRBJ2-3; D is perhaps TRBD1 (7 bases). CDR1 and CDR2 (germline): SGDLS, YYNGEE. The CDR3 is 12 residues long. V was cut by 7 bases and J by 7 bases, with 13 bases left in between. Here the CDR3 DNA reads TGTGCCAGCGGAGGGGACAGCCATACGCAGTATTTT. Protein: CASGGDSHTQYF. Full variable domain (rest looked up from reference TRBV9 and TRBJ2-3): DSGVTQTPKHLITATGQRVTLRCSPRSGDLSVYWYQQSLDQGLQFLIQYYNGEERAKGNILERFSAQQFPDLHSELNLSSLELGDSALYFCASGGDSHTQYFGPGTRLTVL.

V is TRBV10-2 and J is TRBJ1-5; 8 bases map to TRBD1. The length of the CDR3 is 14 residues. Germline CDR1 reads WSHSY; CDR2 reads SAAADI. V was clipped by 6 bases and J by 2 bases; unmatched bases: 3. For the CDR3, the DNA is TGCGCCAGCAGAGTACAGGGGGGCAATCAGCCCCAGCATTTT. It specifies CASRVQGGNQPQHF.

CDR3 sequence reads: CASSVVPGEAYEQYF. The CDR3 nucleotides read TGTGCCAGCAGCGTAGTCCCGGGGGAGGCATACGAGCAGTACTTC. The chain is built from TRBV9 and TRBJ2-7; a possible D gene is TRBD2 (6 bases). V was cut by 0 bases and J by 4 bases, with 14 bases left in between. The CDR3 length is 15 residues. Germline loops: CDR1 SGDLS, CDR2 YYNGEE.

The chain joins TRBV9 to TRBJ1-2; D uncertain. This CDR3 has 14 residues. The V end lost 3 bases, the J end lost 4 bases, and 13 bases lay between the germline ends. CDR1 is SGDLS and CDR2 is YYNGEE in the germline V gene. CDR3 sequence: CASSAEEGGYGYTF. For the CDR3, the DNA is TGTGCCAGCAGCGCCGAGGAGGGAGGCTATGGCTACACCTTC.

The V call is TRBV4-2, the J call TRBJ2-7; no clear D gene. This CDR3 region has 14 residues. The germline V gene has CDR1 LGHNA and CDR2 YNFKEQ. Trimming removed 1 base at V and 3 bases at J, with 10 bases between. The CDR3 sequence is CASSQALLNYEQYF. The CDR3 region has the DNA TGTGCCAGCAGCCAAGCCTTACTGAACTACGAGCAGTACTTC.

This chain uses TRBV2 with TRBJ2-5, with 11 positions matching TRBD1. The CDR3 has 15 amino acids. Per the germline V gene, CDR1 is SNHLY and CDR2 is FYNNEI. The V gene end was trimmed by 5 bases and the J gene end by 5 bases; junction bases not matched to a gene: 7. CDR3 sequence reads: CASSLRTGGPETQYF. The DNA for the CDR3 is TGTGCCAGCAGTTTACGGACAGGGGGCCCCGAGACCCAGTACTTC.